The sample holds one count of the clone carrying this T cell receptor (beta chain). The antigen remains unidentified. CDR1 is SNHLY, CDR2 FYNNEI, per germline. The CDR3 length is 16 residues. The V and J ends lost 6 bases and 5 bases, in that order; junction bases with no gene match: 9. This sample is part of a study of cytomegalovirus exposure and HLA in healthy donors. General study results and limits: Associated with cytomegalovirus, according to the listing, were 150 to 200 TCR beta chains. In a later analysis, TCR beta V- and J-gene trimming was associated with a missense DCLRE1C variant.

The PCR made use of 60 Vbeta and 13 Jbeta primers. Profiling relied on immunoSEQ multiplex PCR, and the TCRdb table lists in-frame clones only, not all of them. This sample has some 90,000 clones; around 74% occur once, and the top ten carry 2.5% to 3.5%. The V gene is TRBV2, the J gene TRBJ2-5, with TRBD2 identical over 13 bases. The source of this sequence is a female donor in good health and CMV-seropositive. The sample taken for sequencing was PBMCs. The CDR3 loop is CASSLETSGGSETQYF. CDR3 sequence (DNA): TGTGCCAGCAGCCTCGAGACTAGCGGGGGGTCGGAGACCCAGTACTTC. The full variable domain, completed using reference TRBV2 and TRBJ2-5, is EPEVTQTPSHQVTQMGQEVILRCVPISNHLYFYWYRQILGQKVEFLVSFYNNEISEKSEIFDDQFSVERPDGSNFTLKIRSTKLEDSAMYFCASSLETSGGSETQYFGPGTRLLVL.